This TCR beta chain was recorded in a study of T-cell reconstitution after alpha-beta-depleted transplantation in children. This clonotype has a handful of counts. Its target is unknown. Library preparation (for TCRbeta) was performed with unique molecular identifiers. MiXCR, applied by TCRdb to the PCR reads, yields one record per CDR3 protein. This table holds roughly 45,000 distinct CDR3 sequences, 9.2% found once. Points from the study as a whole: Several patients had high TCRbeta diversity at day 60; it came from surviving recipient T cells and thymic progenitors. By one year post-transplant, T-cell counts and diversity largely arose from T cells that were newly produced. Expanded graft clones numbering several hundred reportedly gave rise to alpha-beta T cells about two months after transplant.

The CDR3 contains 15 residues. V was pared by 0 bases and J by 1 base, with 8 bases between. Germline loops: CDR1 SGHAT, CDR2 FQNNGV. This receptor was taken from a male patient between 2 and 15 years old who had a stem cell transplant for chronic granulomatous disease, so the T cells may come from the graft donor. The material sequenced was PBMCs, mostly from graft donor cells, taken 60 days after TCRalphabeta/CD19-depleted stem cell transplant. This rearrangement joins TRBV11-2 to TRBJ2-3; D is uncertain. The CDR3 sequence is CASSLDRFRTDTQYF. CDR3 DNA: TGTGCCAGCAGCTTAGATCGCTTTCGCACAGATACGCAGTATTTT.